This paragraph reports one T cell receptor beta chain. Its specific antigen is unknown. The sample holds no much larger clone one base away, and base qualities are not on file. The sample is drawn from a study of technical replicates of blood from a handful of donors (dated 2017 in TCRdb). V drops 1 base and J drops 5 bases, leaving 14 bases in between. The CDR3, cysteine through phenylalanine, is 15 amino acids long. Just the 45-base CDR3 DNA is kept, in frame starting at base 1. The germline V gene supplies CDR1 MGHRA and CDR2 YSYEKL. The method behind the library was the immunoSEQ multiplex PCR assay. The source is immuneACCESS, and TCRdb retained only in-frame sequences with V and J called. Part of the clones is not carried over; for the studies checked, unresolved V genes explain less than half of this, and the remainder is unexplained. The sample records approximately 88,000 clones, around 94% of which are singletons. Around 0.25% of the sample belongs to the ten largest clones.

This TCR was sampled from a human donor in good health. The chain is assembled from TRBV4-1 and TRBJ2-5; tentative D gene TRBD2, with 6 bases matching. Source material: T cells isolated from PBMCs. The CDR3 reads CASSQAGNGGETQYF. The DNA sequence is as follows: TGCGCCAGCAGCCAAGCAGGGAATGGGGGGGAGACCCAGTACTTC.